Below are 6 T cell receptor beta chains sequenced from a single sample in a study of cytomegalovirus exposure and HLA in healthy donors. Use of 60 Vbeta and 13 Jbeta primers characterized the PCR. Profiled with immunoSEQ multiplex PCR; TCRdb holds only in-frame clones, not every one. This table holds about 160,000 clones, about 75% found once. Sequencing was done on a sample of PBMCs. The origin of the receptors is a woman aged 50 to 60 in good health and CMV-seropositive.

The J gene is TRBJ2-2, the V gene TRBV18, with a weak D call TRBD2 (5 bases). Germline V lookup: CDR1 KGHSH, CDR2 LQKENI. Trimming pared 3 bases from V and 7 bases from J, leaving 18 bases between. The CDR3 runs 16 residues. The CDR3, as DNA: TGTGCCAGCTCACCCCCCTCGAGCGGAGAGGACGGGGAGCTGTTTTTT. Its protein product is CASSPPSSGEDGELFF.

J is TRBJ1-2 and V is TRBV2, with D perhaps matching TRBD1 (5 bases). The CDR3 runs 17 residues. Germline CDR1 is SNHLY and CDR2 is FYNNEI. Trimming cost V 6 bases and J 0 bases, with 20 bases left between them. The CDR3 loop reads CASRGGRRATSNYGYTF. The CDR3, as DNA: TGTGCCAGCAGGGGGGGTAGGAGGGCCACCTCTAACTATGGCTACACCTTC.

CDR3 residues: CASSISGTGFHEQYF. CDR3 coding DNA: TGTGCCAGCAGTATCTCCGGGACAGGGTTCCACGAGCAGTACTTC. The chain uses TRBV27 and TRBJ2-7, with TRBD1 identical over 9 bases. Trimming at V came to 5 bases and at J to 5 bases, leaving 10 bases not matched to a gene. This CDR3 has 15 amino acids. CDR1 and CDR2 (germline): MNHEY, SMNVEV (reference sequence).

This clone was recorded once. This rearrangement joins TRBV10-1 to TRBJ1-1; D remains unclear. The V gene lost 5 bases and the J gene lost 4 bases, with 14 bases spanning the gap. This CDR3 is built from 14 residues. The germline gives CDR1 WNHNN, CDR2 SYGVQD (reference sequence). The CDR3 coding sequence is TGCGCCAGCAGTTCGACCGGAGGAACCACTGAAGCTTTCTTT. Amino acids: CASSSTGGTTEAFF.

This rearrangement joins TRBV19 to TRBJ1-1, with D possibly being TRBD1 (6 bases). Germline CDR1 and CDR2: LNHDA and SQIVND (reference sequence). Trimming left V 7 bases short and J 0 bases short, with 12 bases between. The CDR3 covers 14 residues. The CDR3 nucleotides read TGTGCCAGTACCGACGGGACATTGAACACTGAAGCTTTCTTT. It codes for CASTDGTLNTEAFF. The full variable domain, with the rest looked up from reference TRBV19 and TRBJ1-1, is DGGITQSPKYLFRKEGQNVTLSCEQNLNHDAMYWYRQDPGQGLRLIYYSQIVNDFQKGDIAEGYSVSREKKESFPLTVTSAQKNPTAFYLCASTDGTLNTEAFFGQGTRLTVV.

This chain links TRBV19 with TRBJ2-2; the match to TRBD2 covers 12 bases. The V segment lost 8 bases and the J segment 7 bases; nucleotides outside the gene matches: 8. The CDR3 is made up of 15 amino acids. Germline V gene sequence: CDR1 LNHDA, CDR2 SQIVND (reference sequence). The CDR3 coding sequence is TGTGCCAGTCGAATTGGACTAGCGGGAAACGGGGAGCTGTTTTTT. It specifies CASRIGLAGNGELFF.